The present entry profiles one T cell receptor beta chain with its context. The sample belongs to a study of T cell changes during pregnancy in multiple sclerosis. After removal of 4 bases from V and 0 bases from J, the junction contained 0 bases not matched to a gene. CDR1 and CDR2 from the germline V gene are LNHDA and SQIVND (reference sequence). CDR3 length equals 15 residues. Repertoires were generated with immunoSEQ multiplex PCR, while TCRdb's copy carries only in-frame clones and drops some. The data show tens of thousands of clones, about 92% seen once. This material consisted of CD4+ T cells from peripheral blood mononuclear cells, taken in the third trimester of pregnancy. The V call is TRBV19, the J call TRBJ2-1; 10 bases agree with TRBD2. This sequence was found in a female donor with multiple sclerosis, enrolled in a pregnancy study. The CDR3 loop is CASSTSGSSYNEQFF. The CDR3 nucleotides are TGTGCCAGTAGTACTAGCGGGAGCTCCTACAATGAGCAGTTCTTC.